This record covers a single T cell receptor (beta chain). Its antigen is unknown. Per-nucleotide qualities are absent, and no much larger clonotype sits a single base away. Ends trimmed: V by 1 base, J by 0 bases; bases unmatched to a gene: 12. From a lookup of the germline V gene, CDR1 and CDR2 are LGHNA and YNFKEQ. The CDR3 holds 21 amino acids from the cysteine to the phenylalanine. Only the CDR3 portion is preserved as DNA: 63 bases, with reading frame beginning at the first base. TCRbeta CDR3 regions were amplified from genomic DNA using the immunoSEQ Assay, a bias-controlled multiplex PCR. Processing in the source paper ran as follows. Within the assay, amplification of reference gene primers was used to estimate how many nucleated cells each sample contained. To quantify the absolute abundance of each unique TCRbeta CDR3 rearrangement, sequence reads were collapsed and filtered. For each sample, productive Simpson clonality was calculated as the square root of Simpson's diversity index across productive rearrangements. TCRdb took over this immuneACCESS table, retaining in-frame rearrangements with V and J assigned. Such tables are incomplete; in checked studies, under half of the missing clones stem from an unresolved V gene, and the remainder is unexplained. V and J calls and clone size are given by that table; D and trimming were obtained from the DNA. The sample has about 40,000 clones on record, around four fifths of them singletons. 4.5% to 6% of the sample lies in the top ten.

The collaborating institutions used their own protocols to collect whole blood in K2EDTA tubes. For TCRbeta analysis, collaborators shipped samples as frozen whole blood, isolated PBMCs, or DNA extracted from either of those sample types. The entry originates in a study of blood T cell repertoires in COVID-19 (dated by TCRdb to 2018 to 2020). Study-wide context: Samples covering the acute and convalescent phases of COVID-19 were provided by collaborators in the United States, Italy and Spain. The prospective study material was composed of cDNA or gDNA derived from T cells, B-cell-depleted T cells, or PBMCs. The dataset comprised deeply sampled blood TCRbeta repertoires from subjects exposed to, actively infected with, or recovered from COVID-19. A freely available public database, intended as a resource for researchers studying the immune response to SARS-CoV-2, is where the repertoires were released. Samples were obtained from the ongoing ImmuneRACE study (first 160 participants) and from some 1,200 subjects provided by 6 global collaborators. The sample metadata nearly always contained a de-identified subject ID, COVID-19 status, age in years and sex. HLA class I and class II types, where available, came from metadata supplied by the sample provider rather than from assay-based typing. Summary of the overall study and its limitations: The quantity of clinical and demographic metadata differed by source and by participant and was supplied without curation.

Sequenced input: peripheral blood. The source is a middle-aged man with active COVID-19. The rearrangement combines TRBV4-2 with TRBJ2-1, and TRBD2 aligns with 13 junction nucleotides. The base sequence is TGTGCCAGCAGCCAAGGGGCCGGGACTAGCGGGACCAAGAGCTCCTACAATGAGCAGTTCTTC. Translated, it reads CASSQGAGTSGTKSSYNEQFF.